The table lists the clone carrying this TCR beta chain with a few counts. This sample is drawn from a study of human T cells and chemical hapten exposure. Study in general: Recorded diagnoses among the mostly female patients were alopecia areata, totalis or universalis.

MiXCR, applied by TCRdb to the RACE reads, yields one record per CDR3 protein. The profile shows about 84,000 distinct CDR3 sequences, roughly a tenth of them singletons. Time point specified: patch test 3, about 24 weeks after DPC sensitization. The treatment denotes: therapeutic diphenylcyclopropenone sensitization with weekly scalp DPC. The ends were cut back, 4 bases at V and 7 bases at J, with 25 bases in the middle. The CDR3 runs to 18 residues. The germline V gene encodes CDR1 KGHDR and CDR2 SFDVKD. This TCR derives from a woman aged 50 to 60 with alopecia areata. Some clones in this sample may be carry-over from other donors' samples. The sequences come from whole blood, collected in connection with sensitization to the hapten diphenylcyclopropenone (DPC). This chain connects TRBV24-1 to TRBJ2-1; D is perhaps TRBD2 (6 bases). The CDR3 DNA is TGTGCCACCAGTGACCTAGATCCGGGACTTTCCTCGGGGAATGAGCAGTTCTTC. Encoded protein: CATSDLDPGLSSGNEQFF.